The 10 T cell receptor beta chains in this list originate from one sample, sequenced in a study of T cell responses to AZD1222 COVID-19 vaccine. Data came from immunoSEQ multiplex PCR; TCRdb stores just in-frame clones and leaves some out. Of 150,000 to 200,000 clones in the sample, around 93% were seen once. The sequences come from peripheral blood, collected on day 0 of AZD1222 vaccination. The origin of the receptors is an adult in good health.

J is TRBJ2-7 and V is TRBV18, with 10 bases fitting TRBD2. CDR1 is KGHSH and CDR2 is LQKENI in the germline V gene. CDR3 size: 16 residues. Trimming took 6 bases from V and 5 from J; bases not matched to a gene: 13. The chain's CDR3 is CASSQPGTSGIHEQYF. CDR3 coding DNA: TGTGCCAGCTCTCAGCCCGGTACTAGCGGGATCCACGAGCAGTACTTC.

The chain is built from TRBV5-1 and TRBJ1-1, with D perhaps TRBD1 (5 bases). Trimming took 4 bases from V and 1 from J, leaving 14 bases between them. The CDR3 runs to 15 residues. Germline CDR1 SGHRS, CDR2 YFSETQ. Here the CDR3 reads CASSPPGRRNTEAFF. The CDR3 DNA follows: TGCGCCAGCAGCCCACCGGGACGGAGGAACACTGAAGCTTTCTTT.

The gene calls are TRBV7-2 and TRBJ2-7, with 8 bases matching TRBD1. CDR1 is SGHTA and CDR2 is FQGNSA in the germline V gene. Germline trimming cut 1 base from V and 2 bases from J; bases unmatched to any gene: 4. CDR3 length: 15 amino acids. Here the CDR3 DNA reads TGTGCCAGCAGCTTAGAACCACAGGGGGCCTACGAGCAGTACTTC. This translates into CASSLEPQGAYEQYF. Supplemented by reference TRBV7-2 and TRBJ2-7, the full variable domain reads GAGVSQSPSNKVTEKGKDVELRCDPISGHTALYWYRQSLGQGLEFLIYFQGNSAPDKSGLPSDRFSAERTGGSVSTLTIQRTQQEDSAVYLCASSLEPQGAYEQYFGPGTRLTVT.

This chain joins TRBV18 and TRBJ1-5; D remains ambiguous. The CDR3 is 15 amino acids. Germline V gives CDR1 KGHSH, CDR2 LQKENI. V lost 1 base, J lost 2 bases, and 9 bases lay in between. CDR3 bases: TGTGCCAGCTCACCACAGCCCGGCGGCAATCAGCCCCAGCATTTT. Translation gives CASSPQPGGNQPQHF.

This clone was seen only a few times. The chain joins TRBV7-8 to TRBJ2-3, with 11 bases that match TRBD2. The CDR3 is made up of 18 amino acids. Germline V lookup: CDR1 SGHVS, CDR2 FQNEAQ. The ends lost 2 bases at V and 1 base at J; junction bases unmatched: 8. The CDR3 DNA follows: TGTGCCAGCAGCTTACAACTAGCGGGGGCTCAGGGCACAGATACGCAGTATTTT. Translation gives CASSLQLAGAQGTDTQYF.

This sequence joins TRBV30 and TRBJ1-2; 8 positions agree with TRBD1. The germline V gene encodes CDR1 GTSNPN and CDR2 SVGIG (reference sequence). The V segment lost 2 bases and the J segment 4 bases; nucleotides outside the gene matches: 6. CDR3 length: 14 residues. CDR3 DNA sequence: TGTGCCTGGAGTAAACAGGGGGTTGTCTATGGCTACACCTTC. Its protein is CAWSKQGVVYGYTF.

This clone was picked up a small number of times. The chain couples TRBV19 to TRBJ1-5; 10 bases align to TRBD1. Germline CDR1 is LNHDA and CDR2 is SQIVND (reference sequence). V shed 4 bases and J 5 bases; nucleotides not matched to a gene: 5. The CDR3 sequence is 15 residues long. This CDR3 reads CASSSRTGGDQPQHF. CDR3 nucleotide sequence: TGTGCCAGTAGTAGCAGGACAGGGGGGGATCAGCCCCAGCATTTT. The full variable domain, its missing parts supplied by reference TRBV19 and TRBJ1-5, is DGGITQSPKYLFRKEGQNVTLSCEQNLNHDAMYWYRQDPGQGLRLIYYSQIVNDFQKGDIAEGYSVSREKKESFPLTVTSAQKNPTAFYLCASSSRTGGDQPQHFGDGTRLSIL.

As for this clone: The junction does not match germline at one end; this may be a read error. The chain carries TRBV18 and TRBJ1-2, with 12 bases aligning to TRBD1. The germline V gene encodes CDR1 KGHSH and CDR2 LQKENI. The CDR3 has 18 amino acids. CDR3: CASSPPGQGALSNYGYTF. CDR3 nucleotide sequence: TGTGCCAGCTCGCCACCGGGACAGGGGGCTTTAAGCAACTATGGCTACACCTTC.

The chain has TRBV5-1 and TRBJ2-1, with 8 bases matching TRBD2. In germline, CDR1 is SGHRS, CDR2 YFSETQ. Trimming cost V 4 bases and J 7 bases; bases outside gene matches: 10. The CDR3 runs to 15 residues. CDR3 DNA: TGCGCCAGCAGCGGAGTCGGGGGGGCAAGGAATGAGCAGTTCTTC. Its translation is CASSGVGGARNEQFF.

The genes are TRBV6-5 and TRBJ1-2; no clear D gene. Germline lookup yields CDR1 MNHEY and CDR2 SVGAGI. This CDR3 contains 13 residues. Trimming cost V 3 bases and J 4 bases, with 9 bases left between them. CDR3 protein: CASSYSGSYGYTF. The DNA for the CDR3 is TGTGCCAGCAGTTATTCCGGGTCCTATGGCTACACCTTC.